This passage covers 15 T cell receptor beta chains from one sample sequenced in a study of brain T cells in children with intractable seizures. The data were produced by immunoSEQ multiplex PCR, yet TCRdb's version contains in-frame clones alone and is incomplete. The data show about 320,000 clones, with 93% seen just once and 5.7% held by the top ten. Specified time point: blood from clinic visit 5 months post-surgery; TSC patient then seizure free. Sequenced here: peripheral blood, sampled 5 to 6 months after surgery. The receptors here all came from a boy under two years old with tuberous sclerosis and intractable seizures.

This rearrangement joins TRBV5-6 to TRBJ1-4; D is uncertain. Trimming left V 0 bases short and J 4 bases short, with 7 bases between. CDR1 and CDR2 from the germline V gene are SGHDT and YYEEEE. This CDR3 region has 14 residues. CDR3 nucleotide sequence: TGTGCCAGCAGCTTGGTGGCAAATAATGAAAAACTGTTTTTT. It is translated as CASSLVANNEKLFF.

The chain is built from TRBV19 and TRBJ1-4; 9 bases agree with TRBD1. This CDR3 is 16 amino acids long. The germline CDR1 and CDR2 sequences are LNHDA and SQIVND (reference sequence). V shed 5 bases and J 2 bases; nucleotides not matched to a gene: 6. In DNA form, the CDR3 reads TGTGCCAGTAGTTCTCGACAGGGGGGCACTAATGAAAAACTGTTTTTT. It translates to CASSSRQGGTNEKLFF.

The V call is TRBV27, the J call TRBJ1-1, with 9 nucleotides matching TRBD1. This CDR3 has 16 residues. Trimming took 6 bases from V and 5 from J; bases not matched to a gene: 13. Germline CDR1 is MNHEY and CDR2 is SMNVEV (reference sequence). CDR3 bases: TGTGCCAGCAGCGCACCCAACAGGGGGCAAGGGACTGAAGCTTTCTTT. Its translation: CASSAPNRGQGTEAFF.

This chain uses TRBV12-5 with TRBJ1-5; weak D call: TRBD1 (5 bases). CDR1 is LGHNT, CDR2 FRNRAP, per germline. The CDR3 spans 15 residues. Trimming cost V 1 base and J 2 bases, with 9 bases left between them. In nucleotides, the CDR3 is TGTGCTAGTGGTTTGGCGGGGGTGGGCAATCAGCCCCAGCATTTT. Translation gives CASGLAGVGNQPQHF.

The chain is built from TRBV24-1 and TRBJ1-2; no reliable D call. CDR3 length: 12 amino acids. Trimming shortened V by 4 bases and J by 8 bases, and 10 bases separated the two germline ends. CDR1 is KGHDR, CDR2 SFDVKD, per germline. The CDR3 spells CATSEAGGGYTF. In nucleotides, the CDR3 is TGTGCCACCAGTGAAGCCGGTGGCGGCTACACCTTC.

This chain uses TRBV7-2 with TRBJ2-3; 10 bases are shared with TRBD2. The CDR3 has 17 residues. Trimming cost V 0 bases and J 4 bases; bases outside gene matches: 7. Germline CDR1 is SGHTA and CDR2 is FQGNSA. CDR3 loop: CASSLAASGGAADTQYF. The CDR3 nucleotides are TGTGCCAGCAGCTTAGCGGCTAGCGGGGGAGCGGCAGATACGCAGTATTTT.

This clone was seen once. The DNA for the CDR3 is TGTGCCACAACAGGGGGGAACACTGAAGCTTTCTTT. Protein product: CATTGGNTEAFF. This chain connects TRBV19 to TRBJ1-1; 8 positions agree with TRBD1. The CDR3 is made up of 12 amino acids. J lost 1 base, V lost 10 bases, and 2 bases had no gene match. CDR1 is LNHDA, CDR2 SQIVND, per germline (reference sequence).

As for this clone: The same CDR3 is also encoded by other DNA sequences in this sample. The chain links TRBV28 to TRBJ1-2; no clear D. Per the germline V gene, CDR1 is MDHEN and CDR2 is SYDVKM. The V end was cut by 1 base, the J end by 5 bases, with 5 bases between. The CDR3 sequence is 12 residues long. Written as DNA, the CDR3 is TGTGCCAGCAGTTTATCCCCGTATGGCTACACCTTC. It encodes CASSLSPYGYTF.

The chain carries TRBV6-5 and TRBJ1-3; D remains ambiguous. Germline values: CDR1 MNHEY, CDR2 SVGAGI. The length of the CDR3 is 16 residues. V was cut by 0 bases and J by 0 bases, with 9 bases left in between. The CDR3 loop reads CASSYSSASSGNTIYF. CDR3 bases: TGTGCCAGCAGTTACTCTTCCGCCTCCTCTGGAAACACCATATATTTT.

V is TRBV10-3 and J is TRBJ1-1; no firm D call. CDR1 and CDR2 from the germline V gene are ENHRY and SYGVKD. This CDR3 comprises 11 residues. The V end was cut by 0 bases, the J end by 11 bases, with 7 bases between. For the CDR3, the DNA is TGTGCCATCAGTGAGTCTTGGGCTGCTTTCTTT. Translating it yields CAISESWAAFF.

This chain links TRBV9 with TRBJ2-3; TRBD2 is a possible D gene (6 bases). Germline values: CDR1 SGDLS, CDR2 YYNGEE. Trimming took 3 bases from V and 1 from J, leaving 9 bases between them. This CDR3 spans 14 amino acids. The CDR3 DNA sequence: TGTGCCAGCAGCGGTAGCGGAGGCACAGATACGCAGTATTTT. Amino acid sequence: CASSGSGGTDTQYF.

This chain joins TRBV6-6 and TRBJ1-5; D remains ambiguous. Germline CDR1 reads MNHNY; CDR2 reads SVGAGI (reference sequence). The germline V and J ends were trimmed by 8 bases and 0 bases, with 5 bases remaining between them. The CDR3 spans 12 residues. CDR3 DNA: TGTGCCAGCGGTCATAGCAATCAGCCCCAGCATTTT. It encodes CASGHSNQPQHF.

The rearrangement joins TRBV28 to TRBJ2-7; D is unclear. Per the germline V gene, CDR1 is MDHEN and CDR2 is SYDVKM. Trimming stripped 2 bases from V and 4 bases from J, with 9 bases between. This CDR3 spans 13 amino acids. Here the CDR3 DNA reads TGTGCCAGCAGTTTAGGGTCCACTTACGAGCAGTACTTC. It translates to CASSLGSTYEQYF.

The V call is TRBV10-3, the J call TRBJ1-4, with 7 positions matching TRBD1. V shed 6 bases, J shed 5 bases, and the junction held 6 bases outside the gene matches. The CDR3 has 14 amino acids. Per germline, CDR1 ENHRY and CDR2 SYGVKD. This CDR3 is CAIREGASNEKLFF. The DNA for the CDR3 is TGTGCCATCAGGGAGGGGGCATCAAATGAAAAACTGTTTTTT.

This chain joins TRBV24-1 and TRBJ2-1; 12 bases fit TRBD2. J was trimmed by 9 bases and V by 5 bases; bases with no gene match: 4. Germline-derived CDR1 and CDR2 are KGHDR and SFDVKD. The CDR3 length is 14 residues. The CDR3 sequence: CATSGLAGEREQFF. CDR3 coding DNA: TGTGCCACCAGTGGACTAGCGGGAGAGCGTGAGCAGTTCTTC.